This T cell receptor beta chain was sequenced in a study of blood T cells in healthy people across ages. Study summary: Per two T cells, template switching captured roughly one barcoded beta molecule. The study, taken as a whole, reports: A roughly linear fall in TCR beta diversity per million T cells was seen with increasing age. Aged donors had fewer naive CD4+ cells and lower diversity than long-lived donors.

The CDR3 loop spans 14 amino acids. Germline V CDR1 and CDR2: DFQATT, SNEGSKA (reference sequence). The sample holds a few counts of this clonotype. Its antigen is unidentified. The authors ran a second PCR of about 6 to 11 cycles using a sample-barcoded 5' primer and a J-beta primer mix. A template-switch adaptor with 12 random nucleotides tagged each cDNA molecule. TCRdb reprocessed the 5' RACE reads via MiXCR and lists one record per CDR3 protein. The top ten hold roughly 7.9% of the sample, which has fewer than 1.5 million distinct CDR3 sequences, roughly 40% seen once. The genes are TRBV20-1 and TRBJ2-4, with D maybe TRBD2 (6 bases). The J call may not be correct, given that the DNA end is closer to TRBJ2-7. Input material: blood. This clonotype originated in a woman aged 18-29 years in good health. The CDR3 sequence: CSALSSSRGDEQYF. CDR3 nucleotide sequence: TGCAGTGCTCTCTCTTCGTCCCGCGGGGACGAGCAGTACTTC.